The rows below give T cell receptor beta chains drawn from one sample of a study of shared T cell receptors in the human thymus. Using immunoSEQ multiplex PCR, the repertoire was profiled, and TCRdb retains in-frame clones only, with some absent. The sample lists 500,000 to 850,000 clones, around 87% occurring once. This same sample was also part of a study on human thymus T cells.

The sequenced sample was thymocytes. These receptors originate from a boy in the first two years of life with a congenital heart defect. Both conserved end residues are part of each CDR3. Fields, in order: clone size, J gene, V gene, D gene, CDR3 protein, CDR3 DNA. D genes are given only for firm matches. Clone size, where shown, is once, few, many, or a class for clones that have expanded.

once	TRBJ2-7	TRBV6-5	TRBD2	CASSYGTTYEQYF	TGTGCCAGCAGTTACGGGACTACCTACGAGCAGTACTTC
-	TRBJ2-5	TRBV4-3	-	CASSERERETQYF	TGCGCCAGCAGCGAGAGGGAGCGGGAGACCCAGTACTTC
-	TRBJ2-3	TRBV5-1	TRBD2	CASSLRTSEDTQYF	TGCGCCAGCAGCCTCCGGACTAGCGAAGATACGCAGTATTTT
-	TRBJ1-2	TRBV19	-	CASSSTRDSGEDYGYTF	TGTGCCAGTAGTTCCACCCGCGACTCGGGGGAGGACTATGGCTACACCTTC
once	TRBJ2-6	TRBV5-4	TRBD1	CASSLDRDRYSGANVLTF	TGTGCCAGCAGCTTGGACCGGGACAGGTACTCTGGGGCCAACGTCCTGACTTTC
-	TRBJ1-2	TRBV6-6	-	CATENYGYAF	TGTGCCACCGAGAACTATGGCTACGCCTTC
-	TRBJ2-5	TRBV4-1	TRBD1	CASSPGQGKETQYF	TGCGCCAGCAGCCCGGGACAGGGGAAAGAGACCCAGTACTTC
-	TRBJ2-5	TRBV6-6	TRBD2	CASRPTSGGRETQYF	TGTGCCAGCAGGCCGACTAGCGGGGGTCGAGAGACCCAGTACTTC
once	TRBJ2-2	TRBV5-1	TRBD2	CASSLDLAGDNTGELFF	TGCGCCAGCAGCTTGGATCTAGCGGGAGACAACACCGGGGAGCTGTTTTTT
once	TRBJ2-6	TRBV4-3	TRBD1	CASADRVSGANVLTF	TGCGCCAGCGCCGACAGGGTATCTGGGGCCAACGTCCTGACTTTC
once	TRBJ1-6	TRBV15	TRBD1	CATSRDCLMKGADSPLHF	TGTGCCACCAGCAGAGATTGTTTAATGAAGGGGGCGGATTCACCCCTCCACTTT
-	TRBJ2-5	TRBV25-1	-	CASNGRSQETQYF	TGTGCCAGCAATGGTCGCAGTCAAGAGACCCAGTACTTC
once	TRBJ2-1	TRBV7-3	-	CASSLTGTTSYNEQFF	TGTGCCAGCAGCTTAACCGGGACAACTTCCTACAATGAGCAGTTCTTC
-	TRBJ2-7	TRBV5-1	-	CASSLGRIRLDSLYEQYF	TGCGCCAGCAGCTTGGGCCGAATACGCCTTGACTCTTTATACGAGCAGTACTTC
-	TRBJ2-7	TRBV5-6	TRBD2	CASSLVRTSDGGQYF	TGTGCCAGCAGCTTGGTGAGGACTAGCGATGGCGGGCAGTACTTC
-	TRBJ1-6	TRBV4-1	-	CASSQDGLSSYNSPLHF	TGCGCCAGCAGCCAAGATGGGCTCAGCTCCTATAATTCACCCCTCCACTTT
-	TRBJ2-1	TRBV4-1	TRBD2	CASSRGRTSGRNEQFF	TGCGCCAGCAGCCGAGGTCGGACTAGCGGGCGCAATGAGCAGTTCTTC
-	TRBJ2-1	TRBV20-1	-	CSAKKRYEQFF	TGCAGTGCTAAGAAGCGCTATGAGCAGTTCTTC
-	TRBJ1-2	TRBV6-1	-	CASSETDKPKGYGYTF	TGTGCCAGCAGTGAGACGGACAAACCTAAGGGCTATGGCTACACCTTC
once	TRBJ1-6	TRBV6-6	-	CASSVSVNRSSPLHF	TGTGCCAGCAGTGTTTCAGTCAACCGGAGTTCACCCCTCCACTTT
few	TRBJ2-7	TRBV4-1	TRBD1	CASSQDLRTGGYEQYF	TGCGCCAGCAGCCAAGATCTCAGGACAGGGGGATACGAGCAGTACTTC
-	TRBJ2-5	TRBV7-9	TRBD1	CASSFFPGQAPQETQYF	TGTGCCAGCAGCTTTTTTCCGGGACAGGCCCCCCAAGAGACCCAGTACTTC
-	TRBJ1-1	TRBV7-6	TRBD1	CASSPIPGTDIPNTEAFF	TGTGCCAGCAGCCCCATCCCCGGGACAGACATACCGAACACTGAAGCTTTCTTT
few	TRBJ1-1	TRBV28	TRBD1	CASSLTGGNTEAFF	TGTGCCAGCAGTCTGACAGGGGGGAACACTGAAGCTTTCTTT
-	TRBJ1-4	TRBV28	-	CASRGQFRSNEKLFF	TGTGCCAGCAGAGGACAGTTCCGCTCTAATGAAAAACTGTTTTTT
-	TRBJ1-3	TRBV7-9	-	CASSLVLQASSGNTIYF	TGTGCCAGCAGCTTAGTTTTACAGGCTAGCTCTGGAAACACCATATATTTT
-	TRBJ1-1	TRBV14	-	CASSQKPRGVNTEAFF	TGTGCCAGCAGCCAAAAGCCCAGGGGCGTGAACACTGAAGCTTTCTTT
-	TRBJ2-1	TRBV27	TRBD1	CASSPWTGSNEQFF	TGTGCCAGCAGTCCGTGGACAGGGAGCAATGAGCAGTTCTTC
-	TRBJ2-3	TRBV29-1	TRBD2	CSVKSGGATDTQYF	TGCAGCGTGAAGAGCGGGGGGGCCACAGATACGCAGTATTTT
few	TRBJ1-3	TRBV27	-	CASLFSGNTIYF	TGTGCCAGTCTCTTCTCTGGAAACACCATATATTTT
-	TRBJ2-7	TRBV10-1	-	CASSAKPYRAHTFYEQYF	TGCGCCAGCAGTGCAAAACCCTACAGGGCCCATACTTTTTACGAGCAGTACTTC
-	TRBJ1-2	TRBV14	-	CASSQGQDFNYTF	TGTGCCAGCAGCCAAGGACAGGATTTTAACTACACCTTC